The present T cell receptor (beta chain) was sequenced within a study of T-cell reconstitution after alpha-beta-depleted transplantation in children (dated by TCRdb to about 2016). Regarding the study in general: Using TCR repertoire profiling, the study followed T-cell immune reconstitution in a quantitative way in children after TCRalphabeta/CD19-depleted allogeneic hematopoietic cell transplantation.

Taken from cysteine to phenylalanine, the CDR3 has 16 residues. Just CDR3 DNA is preserved here, 48 bases in frame from base 1. Reading the germline V gene gives CDR1 MNHEY and CDR2 SVGAGI. The method was PCR. The sequencer was an Illumina HiSeq 2500. TCR libraries were prepared with molecular barcoding, using unique molecular identifiers to normalize TCRbeta repertoire quantification. The public reads were reprocessed in TCRdb via fastp at Q25 and MiXCR, keeping in-frame beta chains. Rows are combined by CDR3 protein, so each entry shows the most common genes and DNA. The sample records approximately 520,000 distinct CDR3 sequences, 30% to 35% of which are singletons. The ten largest clonotypes hold approximately 2.3% of the sample. As concerns this clonotype: Its target antigen remains unknown. A junction end diverges from the germline sequence, so it may reflect a read error.

Source: PBMCs from the stem cell graft donor, taken from the stem cell graft. The receptor comes from a human donor who donated a stem cell graft to a child with aplastic anemia. The rearrangement joined TRBV6-5 to TRBJ1-1; the D region possibly corresponds to TRBD1 (5 bases align). The DNA sequence is as follows: TGTGTCAGCAGTTACTCCGGGGCACCTATGAACACTGAAGCTTTCTTT. Translated, it reads CVSSYSGAPMNTEAFF.